One and the same sample provided the 30 T cell receptor beta chains below, sequenced in a study of blood T cell repertoires in COVID-19. The protocol was immunoSEQ multiplex PCR, while the TCRdb copy is restricted to in-frame clones and leaves out a portion. The table lists some 250,000 clones, roughly 90% of them singletons. Sequenced input: peripheral blood. These receptor sequences come from a man aged 25 to 40 who had recovered from COVID-19.

CDR3 in DNA: TGCGCCAGCAGCTGGACAGGGTCTAATGAAAAACTGTTTTTT. This codes for CASSWTGSNEKLFF. The V and J genes are TRBV5-1 and TRBJ1-4; 8 nucleotides align to TRBD1. Germline CDR1 reads SGHRS; CDR2 reads YFSETQ. Trimming took 3 bases from V and 3 from J; bases not matched to a gene: 1. The CDR3 length is 14 residues.

The chain combines TRBV5-5 with TRBJ2-2, with 11 bases fitting TRBD1. With 5 bases clipped from V and 4 bases from J, the junction kept 4 bases outside the gene matches. There are 15 residues in the CDR3. Per germline, CDR1 SGHKS and CDR2 YYEKEE (reference sequence). The CDR3 bases are TGTGCCAGCAGGCGGGGACAGGGGGGCACCGGGGAGCTGTTTTTT. Its translation is CASRRGQGGTGELFF.

The CDR3 region has the DNA TGCGCCAGCAGTTCGGACAGGGTAGGGCTAAATTCACCCCTCCACTTT. It codes for CASSSDRVGLNSPLHF. The chain joins TRBV5-1 to TRBJ1-6; 8 bases agree with TRBD1. Germline V gene lookup returns CDR1 SGHRS and CDR2 YFSETQ. V lost 5 bases and J lost 7; bases outside the gene matches: 11. This CDR3 spans 16 amino acids.

The chain links TRBV2 to TRBJ2-7, with 7 bases lining up with TRBD1. This CDR3 is 15 amino acids long. From germline, CDR1 is SNHLY and CDR2 FYNNEI. V dropped 6 bases and J dropped 5; count of bases not matched to a gene: 13. The CDR3 loop reads CASRKSWDSFDEQYF. As DNA, the CDR3 is TGTGCCAGCAGAAAATCCTGGGACAGCTTCGACGAGCAGTACTTC.

The gene calls are TRBV12-3 or TRBV12-4 and TRBJ1-1, with no clear D. The CDR3 is 11 residues long. Trimming removed 5 bases from V and 3 bases from J, with 4 bases in between. CDR3 in amino acids: CASSRDTEAFF. For the CDR3, the DNA is TGTGCCAGCAGTCGGGACACTGAAGCTTTCTTT.

CDR3 protein: CATSEGGRPQHF. CDR3 nucleotides: TGTGCCACCAGTGAGGGGGGGCGGCCCCAGCATTTT. J is TRBJ1-5 and V is TRBV24-1, with D perhaps matching TRBD1 (6 bases). V was pared by 4 bases and J by 9 bases, with 9 bases between. This CDR3 is 12 amino acids long. From germline, CDR1 is KGHDR and CDR2 SFDVKD.

Only one count was recorded for this clone. The gene calls are TRBV29-1 and TRBJ1-2; 9 nucleotides align to TRBD1. V shed 5 bases and J 9 bases; nucleotides not matched to a gene: 13. Germline V gene data show CDR1 as SQVTM and CDR2 as ANQGSEA. There are 14 residues in the CDR3. The CDR3 protein is CSVHSWTGEMSYTF. The CDR3 nucleotides are TGCAGCGTTCACTCATGGACAGGGGAAATGAGCTACACCTTC. The variable domain in full, with the rest retrieved from reference TRBV29-1 and TRBJ1-2, is SAVISQKPSRDICQRGTSLTIQCQVDSQVTMMFWYRQQPGQSLTLIATANQGSEATYESGFVIDKFPISRPNLTFSTLTVSNMSPEDSSIYLCSVHSWTGEMSYTFGSGTRLTVV.

The chain carries TRBV5-1 and TRBJ2-3, with D tentatively TRBD1 (5 bases). Trimming pared 5 bases from V and 2 bases from J, leaving 12 bases between. This CDR3 is 14 amino acids long. CDR1 and CDR2 from the germline V gene are SGHRS and YFSETQ. CDR3 sequence: CASRSNGHTDTQYF. The CDR3 nucleotides are TGCGCCAGCAGATCTAACGGACACACAGATACGCAGTATTTT.

V gene TRBV6-5 combines with J gene TRBJ2-7; tentatively, D is TRBD1 (5 bases). Germline V lookup: CDR1 MNHEY, CDR2 SVGAGI. Trimming shortened V by 2 bases and J by 5 bases, and 13 bases separated the two germline ends. The CDR3 loop spans 14 amino acids. The CDR3 loop is CASSYRGSSHEQYF. The CDR3 DNA sequence: TGTGCCAGCAGTTACAGGGGCAGCAGCCACGAGCAGTACTTC.

The chain links TRBV7-2 to TRBJ2-3, with D perhaps matching TRBD2 (7 bases). The V and J ends lost 1 base and 1 base respectively, with 15 bases between them. The CDR3 totals 17 residues. Germline V gives CDR1 SGHTA, CDR2 FQGNSA. The DNA of the CDR3 is TGTGCCAGCAGCTTAGAATCGGCGGGGGCTCGCACAGATACGCAGTATTTT. Its protein product is CASSLESAGARTDTQYF.

The V call is TRBV19, the J call TRBJ2-2; D might be TRBD1 (6 bases). V lost 8 bases and J lost 4, with 17 bases in between. CDR1 LNHDA and CDR2 SQIVND come from the germline V gene (reference sequence). There are 15 residues in the CDR3. The CDR3 region is CASFSRQGITGELFF. In nucleotides, the CDR3 is TGTGCCAGTTTTTCGCGGCAGGGGATCACCGGGGAGCTGTTTTTT. Full variable domain (outside the CDR3, taken from reference TRBV19 and TRBJ2-2): DGGITQSPKYLFRKEGQNVTLSCEQNLNHDAMYWYRQDPGQGLRLIYYSQIVNDFQKGDIAEGYSVSREKKESFPLTVTSAQKNPTAFYLCASFSRQGITGELFFGEGSRLTVL.

This chain joins TRBV29-1 and TRBJ1-3; D remains unclear. Germline V lookup: CDR1 SQVTM, CDR2 ANQGSEA. The V and J ends lost 1 base and 0 bases respectively, with 10 bases between them. The CDR3 has 15 residues. The CDR3 bases are TGCAGCGTTGAAGGCGGCATGGGCTCTGGAAACACCATATATTTT. It encodes CSVEGGMGSGNTIYF.

The chain carries TRBV9 and TRBJ2-5, with 8 nucleotides matching TRBD2. Germline V gene sequence: CDR1 SGDLS, CDR2 YYNGEE. With 4 bases clipped from V and 1 base from J, the junction kept 9 bases outside the gene matches. The CDR3 has 16 amino acids. The DNA of the CDR3 is TGTGCCAGCAGCATAAGCGGCGGGGGGTTCCAAGAGACCCAGTACTTC. It codes for CASSISGGGFQETQYF.

A single count supports this clone. This sequence joins TRBV5-6 and TRBJ1-2, with D possibly TRBD1 on 5 matching bases. The ends were cut back, 4 bases at V and 9 bases at J, with 13 bases in the middle. This CDR3 is built from 12 residues. CDR1 and CDR2 (germline): SGHDT, YYEEEE. CDR3 bases: TGTGCCAGCAGCCCCCGGGAGGGGCGCTACACCTTC. It codes for CASSPREGRYTF.

This chain uses TRBV7-9 with TRBJ2-5, with 16 positions matching TRBD2. Germline V gives CDR1 SEHNR, CDR2 FQNEAQ (reference sequence). After removal of 5 bases from V and 4 bases from J, the junction contained 10 bases not matched to a gene. This CDR3 spans 18 amino acids. The CDR3 sequence is CASSPGPGLAGGAETQYF. DNA of the CDR3: TGTGCCAGCAGCCCTGGACCGGGACTAGCGGGGGGGGCAGAGACCCAGTACTTC.

The chain is built from TRBV2 and TRBJ1-2, with 8 bases fitting TRBD1. The CDR3 is made up of 14 amino acids. Germline trimming cut 6 bases from V and 0 bases from J; bases unmatched to any gene: 3. In germline, CDR1 is SNHLY, CDR2 FYNNEI. The CDR3 nucleotides read TGTGCCAGCAGCAGGACAGGGACTAACTATGGCTACACCTTC. It is translated as CASSRTGTNYGYTF.

The chain is built from TRBV7-6 and TRBJ2-6, with a weak D call TRBD1 (5 bases). The CDR3 is 18 amino acids. Germline-derived CDR1 and CDR2 are SGHVS and FNYEAQ. V was cut by 11 bases and J by 0 bases, with 23 bases left in between. CDR3 nucleotide sequence: TGTGCCGGAGCCAAGGGGCCAGGCCCGAGCTCTGGGGCCAACGTCCTGACTTTC. This sequence encodes CAGAKGPGPSSGANVLTF.

This clone was picked up one time. Lacking the conserved final phenylalanine or tryptophan, this CDR3 likely reflects a read error. No DNA is shown, since the ends of the CDR3 on it are uncertain; the CDR3 is the one TCRdb lists. This chain links TRBV27 with TRBJ2-7; the table's TRBD2 call for D was not verified on the DNA. Looked up from germline, CDR1 is MNHEY and CDR2 is SMNVEV (reference sequence). The length of the CDR3 is 11 amino acids, counting both ends. The CDR3 sequence is CASNNPPGSDS.

The genes are TRBV7-7 and TRBJ2-7; a weak D match, TRBD2 (5 bases). Trimming took 3 bases from V and 0 from J, leaving 9 bases between them. This CDR3 spans 14 amino acids. Germline V gene data show CDR1 as SSHAT and CDR2 as FNYEAQ (reference sequence). CDR3 nucleotides: TGTGCCAGCAGCTTGGGAGCGAACTCCTACGAGCAGTACTTC. It translates to CASSLGANSYEQYF.

The rearrangement joins TRBV27 to TRBJ2-1, with 9 bases fitting TRBD2. V lost 3 bases and J lost 8; bases outside the gene matches: 8. CDR1 MNHEY and CDR2 SMNVEV come from the germline V gene (reference sequence). The CDR3 consists of 15 residues. In DNA form, the CDR3 reads TGTGCCAGCAGTTTCGGTAGCGGGGGTTATGATGAGCAGTTCTTC. Encoded protein: CASSFGSGGYDEQFF.

The V and J genes are TRBV5-1 and TRBJ1-1; tentatively, D is TRBD1 (5 bases). The CDR3 has 14 residues. Deletions cut 0 bases from V and 4 bases from J, with 10 bases between. Germline loops: CDR1 SGHRS, CDR2 YFSETQ. The CDR3 loop is CASSLEGSGTEAFF. The CDR3 bases are TGCGCCAGCAGCTTGGAGGGGTCGGGCACTGAAGCTTTCTTT.

CDR3 protein: CASSLRTGTGELFF. DNA of the CDR3: TGTGCCAGCAGCCTCCGCACGGGTACCGGGGAGCTGTTTTTT. The V and J genes are TRBV2 and TRBJ2-2; D is ambiguous. The germline V gene has CDR1 SNHLY and CDR2 FYNNEI. Trimming took 6 bases from V and 5 from J, leaving 13 bases between them. CDR3 length: 14 residues.

The V gene is TRBV7-8, the J gene TRBJ1-2; 7 nucleotides match TRBD1. The CDR3 contains 16 residues. V lost 1 base to trimming and J lost 1 base; unmatched junction nucleotides: 6. The germline V gene has CDR1 SGHVS and CDR2 FQNEAQ. The CDR3 here is CASSLVGDSYNYGYTF. The CDR3 nucleotides are TGTGCCAGCAGCTTAGTTGGGGACAGCTATAACTATGGCTACACCTTC.

The chain employs TRBV18 and TRBJ2-5, with 7 bases fitting TRBD1. Germline CDR1 is KGHSH and CDR2 is LQKENI. CDR3 length: 14 residues. Trimming took 5 bases from V and 1 from J; bases not matched to a gene: 4. The CDR3 DNA sequence: TGTGCCAGCTCATCCGACAGGGTCCAAGAGACCCAGTACTTC. Residues: CASSSDRVQETQYF.

This clone was seen only once. The rearrangement joins TRBV5-1 to TRBJ1-4; D perhaps matches TRBD1 (6 bases). Germline CDR1 is SGHRS and CDR2 is YFSETQ. V was cut by 4 bases and J by 6 bases, with 16 bases left in between. The CDR3 has 15 residues. Written as DNA, the CDR3 is TGCGCCAGCAGCCTCGGACAGAAGGCCGATGAAAAACTGTTTTTT. Translating it yields CASSLGQKADEKLFF.

Remarks on this clone: The junction differs from germline at one of its ends, possibly a read error. The gene calls are TRBV9 and TRBJ1-6; D is possibly TRBD1 (5 bases). The CDR3 length is 15 residues. Per the germline V gene, CDR1 is SGDLS and CDR2 is YYNGEE. This chain's CDR3 is CASTVDQGFGSPLHF. As DNA, the CDR3 is TGTGCCAGCACCGTAGATCAGGGTTTTGGTTCACCCCTCCACTTT.

V is TRBV4-3 and J is TRBJ2-1, with 8 nucleotides matching TRBD1. V lost 2 bases, J lost 4 bases, and 7 bases stayed unmatched. CDR3 size: 16 residues. CDR1 is LGHNA, CDR2 YSLEER, per germline. CDR3 DNA sequence: TGCGCCAGCAGCCAATTTCAGGGGGCCTTTTACAATGAGCAGTTCTTC. Amino acids: CASSQFQGAFYNEQFF.

Written as DNA, the CDR3 is TGTGCCAGCAGCGTCCGGACAGGGTCCTACAATGAGCAGTTCTTC. Amino acids: CASSVRTGSYNEQFF. V is TRBV9 and J is TRBJ2-1; 8 nucleotides match TRBD1. Germline lookup yields CDR1 SGDLS and CDR2 YYNGEE. With 2 bases clipped from V and 1 base from J, the junction kept 2 bases outside the gene matches. The CDR3 loop spans 15 amino acids.

This chain joins TRBV6-5 and TRBJ1-5; a possible D gene is TRBD1 (5 bases). The CDR3 is 14 amino acids. V shed 4 bases and J shed 0 bases, with 7 bases lying between them. Germline V gene lookup returns CDR1 MNHEY and CDR2 SVGAGI. CDR3 amino acids: CASSFRGSNQPQHF. CDR3 bases: TGTGCCAGCAGTTTTAGGGGTAGCAATCAGCCCCAGCATTTT.

The chain couples TRBV5-1 to TRBJ2-5, with D perhaps TRBD1 (6 bases). The CDR3 has 14 amino acids. The V end was cut by 5 bases, the J end by 2 bases, with 13 bases between. Germline CDR1 reads SGHRS; CDR2 reads YFSETQ. CDR3 residues: CASSLGAAQETQYF. The CDR3 bases are TGCGCCAGCAGTCTGGGGGCAGCACAAGAGACCCAGTACTTC.